This TCR beta chain was recovered during a study of blood T cell repertoires in COVID-19. Study summary: PBMCs, B-cell-depleted T cells, or T cells were the source of the cDNA or gDNA that made up the material.

The assay was immunoSEQ multiplex PCR, and TCRdb's table has in-frame clones only and misses some. Of about 200,000 clones listed, approximately 85% are singletons. This CDR3 region has 13 residues. Trimming removed 4 bases at V and 4 bases at J, with 10 bases between. Germline assignment: CDR1 SGHDN and CDR2 FVKESK. The chain has TRBV14 and TRBJ1-1, with a possible D match to TRBD1 (6 bases). The sequence was collected from a woman between 65 and 79 years old with COVID-19, enrolled during active disease. The sequencing sample was made of peripheral blood. CDR3 DNA sequence: TGTGCCAGCAGCCGGGGGCTGGGCACTGAAGCTTTCTTT. Translated: CASSRGLGTEAFF.